Listed below are T cell receptor beta chains from one sample, sequenced in a study of T cells in Graves' hyperthyroidism and ophthalmopathy. TCRdb re-analysed the multiplex PCR reads in MiXCR, keeping a single row per CDR3 protein. The sample yields about 260,000 distinct CDR3 sequences, about a sixth seen once. Sequenced input: blood. The receptor source for this set is a woman younger than 30 with Graves' ophthalmopathy. Each CDR3 is given with its conserved first and last residue. A D gene is named only where the DNA matches it firmly. Clone size is not always given. Where it is, it says once, few, many or a class for expanded clones.

j_gene: TRBJ2-3
v_gene: TRBV6-1
d_gene: TRBD1
abundance: many
CDR3nt: TGTGCCAGCAGCCCGGGACAGGTTTTTTTCACAAACACAGATACGCAGTATTTT
CDR3aa: CASSPGQVFFTNTDTQYF

j_gene: TRBJ2-1
v_gene: TRBV29-1
d_gene: TRBD2
abundance: NA
CDR3nt: TGCAGCGTCTCCTACCCCGGGACTAGCGGGCAGAATGAGCAGTTCTTC
CDR3aa: CSVSYPGTSGQNEQFF

j_gene: TRBJ2-3
v_gene: TRBV24-1
d_gene: NA
abundance: many
CDR3nt: TGTGCCACCAGTGATTCAAGGCGTCCTAGCACAGATACGCAGTATTTT
CDR3aa: CATSDSRRPSTDTQYF

j_gene: TRBJ2-2
v_gene: TRBV5-1
d_gene: TRBD2
abundance: many
CDR3nt: TGCGCCAGCAGACCCCTAGCGGAGAACACCGGGGAGCTGTTTTTT
CDR3aa: CASRPLAENTGELFF

j_gene: TRBJ2-5
v_gene: TRBV11-2
d_gene: TRBD1
abundance: NA
CDR3nt: TGTGCCAGCAGCAAACCCACCAGGACAGGGGTCCCCCACCAAGAGACCCAGTACTTC
CDR3aa: CASSKPTRTGVPHQETQYF

j_gene: TRBJ2-3
v_gene: TRBV6-5
d_gene: TRBD2
abundance: many
CDR3nt: TGTGCCAGCAGCCGAGGGACTAGCGGGGGGGCCTTGGCAGATACGCAGTATTTT
CDR3aa: CASSRGTSGGALADTQYF

j_gene: TRBJ2-1
v_gene: TRBV11-2
d_gene: TRBD2
abundance: NA
CDR3nt: TGTGCCAGCAGCTTAGTCTCGCTAGCGGGAGGTTACAATGAGCAGTTCTTC
CDR3aa: CASSLVSLAGGYNEQFF

j_gene: TRBJ2-3
v_gene: TRBV4-1
d_gene: TRBD2
abundance: NA
CDR3nt: TGCGCCAGCAGCCAAGTAAGGGACAGCGGGAGGGGTTCAGATACGCAGTATTTT
CDR3aa: CASSQVRDSGRGSDTQYF

j_gene: TRBJ2-7
v_gene: TRBV3-1
d_gene: NA
abundance: medium-sized
CDR3nt: TGTGCCAGCAGCCACCGGGGGAGCCCAACCGGCGAGCAGTACTTC
CDR3aa: CASSHRGSPTGEQYF

j_gene: TRBJ1-3
v_gene: TRBV5-6
d_gene: NA
abundance: many
CDR3nt: TGTGCCAGCAGCTTGAGGCATCCTGGAAACACCATATATTTT
CDR3aa: CASSLRHPGNTIYF

j_gene: TRBJ2-6
v_gene: TRBV3-1
d_gene: NA
abundance: many
CDR3nt: TGTGCCACCGGAACAGGCGCCCTCTCTGGGGCCAACGTCCTGACTTTC
CDR3aa: CATGTGALSGANVLTF

j_gene: TRBJ1-1
v_gene: TRBV7-9
d_gene: NA
abundance: many
CDR3nt: TGTGCCAGCAGCTCCCTACAGATCCCGGGCACTGAAGCTTTCTTT
CDR3aa: CASSSLQIPGTEAFF

j_gene: TRBJ2-1
v_gene: TRBV11-3
d_gene: TRBD2
abundance: many
CDR3nt: TGTGCCAGCAGACGGACCGGGACTAGAGGTAACAATGAGCAGTTCTTC
CDR3aa: CASRRTGTRGNNEQFF

j_gene: TRBJ2-1
v_gene: TRBV6-1
d_gene: NA
abundance: many
CDR3nt: TGTGCCAGCAGTCCCGATTCGTATGAGCAGTTCTTC
CDR3aa: CASSPDSYEQFF

j_gene: TRBJ1-1
v_gene: TRBV20-1
d_gene: NA
abundance: NA
CDR3nt: TGCAGTGTTAAGCGGGGGGGCACTGAAGCTTTCTTT
CDR3aa: CSVKRGGTEAFF

j_gene: TRBJ1-2
v_gene: TRBV12-3/TRBV12-4
d_gene: TRBD1
abundance: many
CDR3nt: TGTGCCAGCAGTTTGGTAGGGGGCGGAGGCTACACCTTC
CDR3aa: CASSLVGGGGYTF

j_gene: TRBJ2-5
v_gene: TRBV6-2/TRBV6-3
d_gene: TRBD1
abundance: few
CDR3nt: TGTGCCAGCAGGGGACAGGGCCAAGAGACCCAGTACTTC
CDR3aa: CASRGQGQETQYF

j_gene: TRBJ1-6
v_gene: TRBV6-1
d_gene: NA
abundance: NA
CDR3nt: TGTGCCAGCAGCCTCATACCGGGACCTGGGGACTCACCCCTCCACTTT
CDR3aa: CASSLIPGPGDSPLHF

j_gene: TRBJ2-7
v_gene: TRBV7-9
d_gene: NA
abundance: many
CDR3nt: TGTGCCAGCAGCTTAGTGGACGGCGACCACTACGAGCAGTACTTC
CDR3aa: CASSLVDGDHYEQYF

j_gene: TRBJ1-4
v_gene: TRBV20-1
d_gene: NA
abundance: many
CDR3nt: TGCAGTGTTGCCACGGCAGCGGCTAATGAAAAACTGTTTTTT
CDR3aa: CSVATAAANEKLFF

j_gene: TRBJ1-1
v_gene: TRBV18
d_gene: NA
abundance: NA
CDR3nt: TGTGCCAGCTCACCAACTTCCTCCTACACGAACACTGAAGCTTTCTTT
CDR3aa: CASSPTSSYTNTEAFF

j_gene: TRBJ1-2
v_gene: TRBV20-1
d_gene: TRBD1
abundance: once
CDR3nt: TGCAGTGCTAGCCCGGGGGACAGCCGCTATGGCTACACCTTC
CDR3aa: CSASPGDSRYGYTF

j_gene: TRBJ2-1
v_gene: TRBV5-1
d_gene: TRBD2
abundance: many
CDR3nt: TGCGCCAGCAGCTTGGATCCAGCGGGAATCTACAATGAGCAGTTCTTC
CDR3aa: CASSLDPAGIYNEQFF

j_gene: TRBJ1-2
v_gene: TRBV19
d_gene: TRBD1
abundance: many
CDR3nt: TGTGCCAGTAGTATGTTGGGACAGGACCTTGGCTACACCTTC
CDR3aa: CASSMLGQDLGYTF

j_gene: TRBJ1-1
v_gene: TRBV28
d_gene: NA
abundance: NA
CDR3nt: TGTGCCGGCAGTTACCCGGGGGGGGACACTGAAGCTTTCTTT
CDR3aa: CAGSYPGGDTEAFF

j_gene: TRBJ1-2
v_gene: TRBV18
d_gene: TRBD1
abundance: few
CDR3nt: TGTGCCAGCTCAGGACAGGGTGACGACTATGGCTACACCTTC
CDR3aa: CASSGQGDDYGYTF

j_gene: TRBJ2-3
v_gene: TRBV7-6
d_gene: TRBD1
abundance: many
CDR3nt: TGTGCCAGCAGCGGGCGACAGGGCCACACAGATACGCAGTATTTT
CDR3aa: CASSGRQGHTDTQYF

j_gene: TRBJ1-3
v_gene: TRBV28
d_gene: NA
abundance: many
CDR3nt: TGTGCCAGCAGTTTTCCCTCAGAGAACGGAAACACCATATATTTT
CDR3aa: CASSFPSENGNTIYF

j_gene: TRBJ1-6
v_gene: TRBV5-8
d_gene: NA
abundance: NA
CDR3nt: TGTGCCAGCAGCTTGAAACGGAGAAGCTCCTATAATTCACCCCTCCACTTT
CDR3aa: CASSLKRRSSYNSPLHF

j_gene: TRBJ2-4
v_gene: TRBV28
d_gene: TRBD2
abundance: many
CDR3nt: TGTGCCAGCAGTTTAGGTCTAGCGGGGCCGTTAGCCAAAAACATTCAGTACTTC
CDR3aa: CASSLGLAGPLAKNIQYF

j_gene: TRBJ2-3
v_gene: TRBV29-1
d_gene: TRBD2
abundance: NA
CDR3nt: TGCAGCGTCTCCTACCCCGGGACTAGCGGATACACAGATACGCAGTATTTT
CDR3aa: CSVSYPGTSGYTDTQYF

j_gene: TRBJ2-3
v_gene: TRBV20-1
d_gene: NA
abundance: many
CDR3nt: TGCAGTGCGCCAAACCAGGGGCCGGATACGCAGTATTTT
CDR3aa: CSAPNQGPDTQYF

j_gene: TRBJ1-1
v_gene: TRBV20-1
d_gene: NA
abundance: many
CDR3nt: TGCAGTGCTAGCTCGGGTCGGGCAGGGGACACTGAAGCTTTCTTT
CDR3aa: CSASSGRAGDTEAFF

j_gene: TRBJ2-1
v_gene: TRBV20-1
d_gene: TRBD2
abundance: NA
CDR3nt: TGCAGTGCTAGAGACCGACTCTGGACTAGCGGGAGGTATGAGCAGTTCTTC
CDR3aa: CSARDRLWTSGRYEQFF

j_gene: TRBJ1-2
v_gene: TRBV29-1
d_gene: NA
abundance: many
CDR3nt: TGCAGCGCTGTGACAGAATTGTTCTATGGCTACACCTTC
CDR3aa: CSAVTELFYGYTF

j_gene: TRBJ2-7
v_gene: TRBV28
d_gene: TRBD1
abundance: many
CDR3nt: TGTGCCAGCAGTTTGACAGGGGCCGGGTTCTACGAGCAGTACTTC
CDR3aa: CASSLTGAGFYEQYF

j_gene: TRBJ2-1
v_gene: TRBV2
d_gene: TRBD2
abundance: NA
CDR3nt: TGTGCCAGCAGAGGAGGGCGGGAGGGTTACAATGAGCAGTTCTTC
CDR3aa: CASRGGREGYNEQFF

j_gene: TRBJ1-5
v_gene: TRBV19
d_gene: NA
abundance: many
CDR3nt: TGTGCCAGTAGATCGGGACATTACGACGCCCCTAATCAGCCCCAGCATTTT
CDR3aa: CASRSGHYDAPNQPQHF

j_gene: TRBJ1-2
v_gene: TRBV3-1
d_gene: TRBD1
abundance: many
CDR3nt: TGTGCCAGCAGCCAAGATAGCCAGGGGGCGCTTGGCTACACCTTC
CDR3aa: CASSQDSQGALGYTF

j_gene: TRBJ2-7
v_gene: TRBV7-9
d_gene: NA
abundance: many
CDR3nt: TGTGCCAGCAGCTCTACGCCCCCCCGCTACGAGCAGTACTTC
CDR3aa: CASSSTPPRYEQYF

j_gene: TRBJ1-2
v_gene: TRBV28
d_gene: NA
abundance: many
CDR3nt: TGTGCCAGCAGTTTGCTGGGATTAGGGGGCTACACCTTC
CDR3aa: CASSLLGLGGYTF

j_gene: TRBJ2-7
v_gene: TRBV12-3/TRBV12-4
d_gene: TRBD2
abundance: many
CDR3nt: TGTGCCAGCAGTTTTCGCCTAGCGGGAGGGCCTCGAAACGAGCAGTACTTC
CDR3aa: CASSFRLAGGPRNEQYF

j_gene: TRBJ2-7
v_gene: TRBV27
d_gene: TRBD2
abundance: NA
CDR3nt: TGTGCCAGCAGTTCAGCGGGAGAAGGATACGAGCAGTACTTC
CDR3aa: CASSSAGEGYEQYF